The text below deals with one TCR beta chain. Repertoires were generated with immunoSEQ multiplex PCR, while TCRdb's copy carries only in-frame clones and drops some. The sample lists some 240,000 clones; roughly 84% were seen once. These data come from a study of blood T cell repertoires in COVID-19. This clonotype was sampled from a man aged 50-60 years with active or convalescent COVID-19. The sequenced material came from peripheral blood.

CDR3 coding DNA: TGTGCCAGCAGTTTATTATCTATCAATCAGCCCCAGCATTTT. This codes for CASSLLSINQPQHF. The rearrangement links TRBV28 to TRBJ1-5; no clear D. The CDR3 totals 14 residues. Looked up from germline, CDR1 is MDHEN and CDR2 is SYDVKM. Trimming took 1 base from V and 3 from J, leaving 7 bases between them.